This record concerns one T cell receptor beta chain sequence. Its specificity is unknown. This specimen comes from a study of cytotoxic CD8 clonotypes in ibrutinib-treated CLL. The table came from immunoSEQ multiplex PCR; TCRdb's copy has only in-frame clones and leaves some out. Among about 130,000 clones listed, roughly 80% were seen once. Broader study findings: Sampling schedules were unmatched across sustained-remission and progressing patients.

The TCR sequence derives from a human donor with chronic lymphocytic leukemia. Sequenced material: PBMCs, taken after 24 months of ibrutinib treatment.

CDR3 sequence: CASSLGGGTLSGNEQFF. CDR3 in DNA: TGTGCCAGCAGCTTGGGCGGGGGGACGTTGTCAGGCAATGAGCAGTTCTTC. V and J are TRBV5-4 and TRBJ2-1; 8 nucleotides line up with TRBD2. CDR1 and CDR2 from the germline V gene are SGHNT and YYREEE (reference sequence). The CDR3 is 17 amino acids. Trimming removed 0 bases from V and 6 bases from J; junction bases left unmatched: 11.